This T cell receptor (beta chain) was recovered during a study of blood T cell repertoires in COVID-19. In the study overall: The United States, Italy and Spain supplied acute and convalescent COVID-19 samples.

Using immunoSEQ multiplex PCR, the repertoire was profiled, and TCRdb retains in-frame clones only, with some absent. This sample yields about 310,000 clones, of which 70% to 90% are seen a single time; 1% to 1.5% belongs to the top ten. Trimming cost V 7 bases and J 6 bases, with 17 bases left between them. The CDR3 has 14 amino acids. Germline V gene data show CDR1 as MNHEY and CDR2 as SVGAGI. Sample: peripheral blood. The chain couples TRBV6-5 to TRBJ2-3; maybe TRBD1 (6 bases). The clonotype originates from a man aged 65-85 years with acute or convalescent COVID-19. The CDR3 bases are TGTGCCAGCAACAGGGCCCCATTGGGGGATACGCAGTATTTT. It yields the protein CASNRAPLGDTQYF.